A selection of T cell receptor beta chains follows, all from one sample in a study of cytomegalovirus exposure and HLA in healthy donors. Generated by immunoSEQ multiplex PCR, the TCRdb table keeps only in-frame clones and is missing some. The table shows some 110,000 clones, with about 84% occurring only once. Sequences were obtained from PBMCs. These receptors were collected from a young man in good health and CMV-seronegative. Both conserved end residues are part of each CDR3. A D gene is named only where the DNA matches it firmly.

V | D | CDR3
TRBV10-1 | TRBD1 | CASSEVTGGNEQFF
TRBV7-8 | - | CASSLEMKISYGYTF
TRBV4-1 | - | CASSPVSPSNEQFF
TRBV5-6 | - | CASSPLGGSYEQYF
TRBV25-1 | - | CASSDPTGPATNEKLFF
TRBV7-9 | - | CASSLALRESYEQYF
TRBV2 | TRBD1 | CASRDRTGGSYEQYF
TRBV7-8 | TRBD2 | CASSSPGLAGTNEQFF
TRBV6-6 | - | CASRPTGLNTEAFF
TRBV6-5 | TRBD1 | CASSYSGQGFKDTQYF
TRBV11-2 | - | CASSLGGNMEGGKDEQFF
TRBV19 | TRBD2 | CATRGLADYNEQFF
TRBV5-4 | TRBD2 | CASSSLDLTSGKVQYF
TRBV5-6 | - | CASSPSQGLNYEQYF
TRBV29-1 | - | CSVVSRQGTREQYF
TRBV6-4 | - | CARTVPLHNEQFF
TRBV5-1 | - | CASSFQGGARETQYF
TRBV4-1 | - | CASSQGAVYGYTF
TRBV25-1 | - | CASSDRRASYNEQFF
TRBV6-6 | TRBD1 | CASSPTGAGGEKLFF
TRBV2 | TRBD2 | CASLAGGGTDTQYF
TRBV5-5 | TRBD1 | CASNLGDRDLGEQYF
TRBV27 | - | CASSLSGVGNEQFF
TRBV30 | - | CAWSNRAEAFF
TRBV15 | - | CATSRGRGQNTGELFF
TRBV6-6 | TRBD2 | CASSATSGQNEQYF
TRBV2 | TRBD1 | CASSERGGLHRDTQYF
TRBV27 | TRBD1 | CASSLGTGAEAFF
TRBV29-1 | - | CSVMGGLDTDTQYF
TRBV2 | - | CATSSYRLPTDTQYF
TRBV19 | - | CASSIDKPVNQPQHF